Listed below are T cell receptor beta chains from one sample, sequenced in a study of blood T cell repertoires in COVID-19. Repertoires were generated with immunoSEQ multiplex PCR, while TCRdb's copy carries only in-frame clones and drops some. Of 95,000 to 100,000 clones in the sample, 75% to 90% were seen once. The sample taken for sequencing was peripheral blood. The receptors originated from a woman aged 70-85 years with active or convalescent COVID-19. Each CDR3 is given with its conserved first and last residue. D genes are given only for firm matches. Rows may omit the clone size; those that give it use once, few, many or a size class.

TRBD1	.	TRBJ2-7	TRBV28	CASRAAGQGGYEQYF	TGTGCCAGCAGGGCGGCAGGACAGGGTGGCTACGAGCAGTACTTC
TRBD2	.	TRBJ2-7	TRBV7-8	CASSLVLAGVGEQYF	TGTGCCAGCAGCTTAGTGCTAGCGGGAGTGGGCGAGCAGTACTTC
.	.	TRBJ1-1	TRBV30	CAWSVHENTEAFF	TGTGCCTGGAGTGTACACGAGAACACTGAAGCTTTCTTT
TRBD1	.	TRBJ1-3	TRBV5-8	CASSLEVQGASGNTIYF	TGTGCCAGCAGCTTGGAGGTACAGGGGGCTTCTGGAAACACCATATATTTT
TRBD1	.	TRBJ1-1	TRBV4-3	CASSQGGQGGTEAFF	TGCGCCAGCAGCCAAGGCGGACAGGGCGGGACTGAAGCTTTCTTT
.	.	TRBJ2-3	TRBV7-2	CASGGDSGTQYF	TGTGCCAGCGGCGGAGATAGCGGTACGCAGTATTTT
TRBD1	once	TRBJ1-3	TRBV6-5	CASSYSGQERDTIYF	TGTGCCAGCAGTTACTCCGGACAGGAGAGGGACACCATATATTTT
.	few	TRBJ1-6	TRBV7-2	CASSLAGNNSPLHF	TGTGCCAGCAGCTTGGCGGGGAATAATTCACCCCTCCACTTT
TRBD1	.	TRBJ1-2	TRBV7-3	CASSFLPRGQGQGYTF	TGTGCCAGCAGCTTTCTTCCCAGGGGACAGGGTCAAGGCTACACCTTC
.	.	TRBJ1-2	TRBV18	CASSPWSGGVANYGYTF	TGTGCCAGCTCACCATGGTCTGGAGGGGTAGCTAACTATGGCTACACCTTC
TRBD1	.	TRBJ2-1	TRBV19	CASNQGQGSYNEQFF	TGTGCCAGTAATCAGGGACAGGGATCCTACAATGAGCAGTTCTTC
TRBD1	.	TRBJ2-7	TRBV28	CASGGTGGSYEQYF	TGTGCCAGCGGGGGGACAGGAGGCTCCTACGAGCAGTACTTC
TRBD2	.	TRBJ2-3	TRBV28	CASSLFSGGRSSTDTQYF	TGTGCCAGCAGTTTATTTAGCGGGGGAAGAAGTAGCACAGATACGCAGTATTTT
.	.	TRBJ1-1	TRBV24-1	CATSDSGREAFF	TGTGCCACCAGTGATTCAGGGCGTGAAGCTTTCTTT
TRBD2	.	TRBJ2-3	TRBV7-2	CASSLAPGGGTDTQYF	TGTGCCAGCAGCTTAGCGCCGGGAGGAGGCACAGATACGCAGTATTTT
TRBD2	.	TRBJ2-1	TRBV7-2	CASSFQAGGINEQFF	TGTGCCAGCAGCTTCCAGGCGGGGGGAATCAATGAGCAGTTCTTC
TRBD1	.	TRBJ2-1	TRBV7-2	CASSFPGGRNEQFF	TGTGCCAGCAGCTTCCCAGGGGGCAGGAATGAGCAGTTCTTC
TRBD1	.	TRBJ1-1	TRBV6-1	CASSERGGEAFF	TGTGCCAGCAGTGAAAGAGGGGGCGAAGCTTTCTTT
TRBD2	.	TRBJ2-3	TRBV7-9	CASSLYAGGGAGTDTQYF	TGTGCCAGCAGCTTATACGCCGGCGGGGGGGCTGGGACAGATACGCAGTATTTT
TRBD2	.	TRBJ2-7	TRBV23-1	CASDGRGSSYEQYF	TGCGCCAGCGACGGGAGGGGAAGCTCCTACGAGCAGTACTTC
.	.	TRBJ1-1	TRBV2	CASSDNSNTEAFF	TGTGCCAGCAGTGATAACTCGAACACTGAAGCTTTCTTT
.	once	TRBJ2-1	TRBV28	CASSPTRREQFF	TGTGCCAGCAGTCCTACCCGTCGTGAGCAGTTCTTC
TRBD1	.	TRBJ1-2	TRBV6-1	CASSDLGTGPYGYTF	TGTGCCAGCAGTGATTTAGGGACAGGGCCCTATGGCTACACCTTC
TRBD2	.	TRBJ2-1	TRBV7-2	CASTRRRGAYNEQFF	TGTGCCAGCACAAGGCGGCGGGGGGCGTACAATGAGCAGTTCTTC
TRBD1	.	TRBJ2-2	TRBV4-3	CASSQNGQGASGELFF	TGCGCCAGCAGCCAGAACGGACAGGGGGCATCCGGGGAGCTGTTTTTT
TRBD1	.	TRBJ2-7	TRBV9	CASSALQGARLCEQYF	TGTGCCAGCAGCGCCCTACAGGGGGCGCGATTGTGCGAGCAGTACTTC
.	.	TRBJ1-2	TRBV4-2	CASSQDRSSLNYGYTF	TGTGCCAGCAGCCAAGATCGGAGCAGCCTGAACTATGGCTACACCTTC
TRBD1	once	TRBJ1-1	TRBV5-1	CASSLDTGDTEAFF	TGCGCCAGCAGCTTGGATACAGGGGACACTGAAGCTTTCTTT
TRBD2	.	TRBJ2-5	TRBV3-1/TRBV3-2	CASSQVGLAGGGETQYF	TGTGCCAGCAGCCAAGTGGGACTAGCGGGAGGGGGAGAGACCCAGTACTTC
.	.	TRBJ1-1	TRBV5-4	CASSPGHRETTEAFF	TGTGCCAGCAGCCCTGGGCACAGGGAAACAACTGAAGCTTTCTTT
TRBD2	.	TRBJ2-7	TRBV9	CASSVTSVGYEQYF	TGTGCCAGCAGCGTTACTAGCGTTGGCTACGAGCAGTACTTC
TRBD2	.	TRBJ2-5	TRBV3-1/TRBV3-2	CASSPTSGGRQETQYF	TGTGCCAGCAGCCCGACTAGCGGGGGCCGCCAAGAGACCCAGTACTTC
TRBD1	once	TRBJ1-3	TRBV6-5	CASSTQGVSGNTIYF	TGTGCCAGCAGTACACAGGGGGTCTCTGGAAACACCATATATTTT
TRBD2	.	TRBJ2-1	TRBV29-1	CSLTRTSVTYNEQFF	TGCAGTCTAACTCGGACTAGCGTAACCTACAATGAGCAGTTCTTC
TRBD2	.	TRBJ2-5	TRBV5-1	CASSLAATSDQETQYF	TGCGCCAGCAGCCTGGCGGCGACTAGCGACCAAGAGACCCAGTACTTC
TRBD1	.	TRBJ2-1	TRBV3-1/TRBV3-2	CASSLTGDNEQFF	TGTGCCAGCAGCCTAACAGGGGACAATGAGCAGTTCTTC
TRBD2	once	TRBJ2-1	TRBV24-1	CATSDLGSGRNEQFF	TGTGCCACCAGCGACCTGGGTAGCGGGAGGAATGAGCAGTTCTTC
.	.	TRBJ2-1	TRBV12-3/TRBV12-4	CASSAGVWEQFF	TGTGCCAGCAGTGCAGGGGTGTGGGAGCAGTTCTTC
.	.	TRBJ1-2	TRBV28	CASTMRAQGFGGYTF	TGTGCCAGCACCATGCGGGCTCAAGGGTTCGGTGGCTACACCTTC
.	.	TRBJ2-5	TRBV5-1	CASSLAQGETQYF	TGCGCCAGCAGCTTGGCCCAGGGGGAGACCCAGTACTTC
TRBD1	.	TRBJ2-5	TRBV28	CASSRRDRGRRVAETQYF	TGTGCCAGCAGTCGGAGAGACAGGGGGCGGAGGGTCGCGGAGACCCAGTACTTC
TRBD2	.	TRBJ2-5	TRBV19	CASSIRSGLADQETQYF	TGTGCCAGTAGTATCCGTTCGGGACTAGCTGATCAAGAGACCCAGTACTTC
.	.	TRBJ2-2	TRBV10-1	CASRDRDTNTGELFF	TGCGCCAGCAGAGACCGGGACACCAACACCGGGGAGCTGTTTTTT
TRBD1	.	TRBJ1-2	TRBV7-2	CASSWDRVFGYTF	TGTGCCAGCAGCTGGGACAGGGTTTTTGGCTACACCTTC
.	.	TRBJ1-1	TRBV7-9	CASSQSGEGAEAFF	TGTGCCAGCAGCCAGTCTGGAGAGGGAGCTGAAGCTTTCTTT
TRBD1	.	TRBJ1-3	TRBV6-5	CASSSPGQRNTIYF	TGTGCCAGCAGTTCACCGGGACAGAGAAACACCATATATTTT
TRBD2	.	TRBJ2-3	TRBV9	CASSAGTSSDTQYF	TGTGCCAGCAGCGCCGGGACTAGTTCAGATACGCAGTATTTT
.	.	TRBJ1-5	TRBV7-2	CASSEQGQGRPQHF	TGTGCCAGCAGCGAACAGGGCCAGGGGCGGCCCCAGCATTTT
TRBD1	.	TRBJ2-7	TRBV5-4	CASSLGQGDEQYF	TGTGCCAGCAGCTTGGGACAGGGTGACGAGCAGTACTTC
.	.	TRBJ1-1	TRBV7-8	CASSLVAGEAFF	TGTGCCAGCAGCTTAGTGGCAGGGGAAGCTTTCTTT
TRBD1	.	TRBJ1-3	TRBV7-2	CATKGDRGGNTIYF	TGTGCCACCAAGGGGGACAGGGGAGGGAACACCATATATTTT